The 30 T cell receptor beta chains given below trace back to one sample, sequenced in a study of PD-1 blockade in classical Hodgkin lymphoma. Profiled with immunoSEQ multiplex PCR; TCRdb holds only in-frame clones, not every one. The sample holds tens of thousands of clones; approximately 92% are singletons and the top ten take roughly 10%. After autologous stem cell transplantation all patients relapsed, and prior brentuximab vedotin exposure differed between cohorts. The sequencing here drew on peripheral blood mononuclear cells (PBMCs), taken before the second cycle of nivolumab. The receptors here all came from a human donor with classical Hodgkin lymphoma.

V and J are TRBV28 and TRBJ1-5; no clear D gene. This CDR3 contains 11 residues. V shed 5 bases and J shed 4 bases, with 3 bases lying between them. CDR1 is MDHEN, CDR2 SYDVKM, per germline. This chain's CDR3 is CASSTNQPQHF. In nucleotides, the CDR3 is TGTGCCAGCAGTACAAATCAGCCCCAGCATTTT.

The genes are TRBV11-2 and TRBJ2-1; 10 nucleotides line up with TRBD1. The CDR3 spans 15 residues. Looked up from germline, CDR1 is SGHAT and CDR2 is FQNNGV. V lost 1 base and J lost 8; bases outside the gene matches: 5. The CDR3 spells CASSLAGTGVDEQFF. CDR3 bases: TGTGCCAGCAGCTTAGCTGGGACAGGGGTAGATGAGCAGTTCTTC.

As regards this clone: The sample holds other DNA sequences that translate to the same CDR3. The chain links TRBV5-1 to TRBJ1-4; D call uncertain. The CDR3 is made up of 14 amino acids. Germline loops: CDR1 SGHRS, CDR2 YFSETQ. Between the trimmed V and J ends, which lost 0 bases and 4 bases, there was a span of 7 bases. DNA of the CDR3: TGCGCCAGCAGCTTGGGGCAGAGTAATGAAAAACTGTTTTTT. This gives the protein CASSLGQSNEKLFF.

The DNA for the CDR3 is TGTGCCAGCAGCAAAGGGGGGGACATTCGTCGTCCCCTCCACTTT. Translated: CASSKGGDIRRPLHF. The chain couples TRBV21-1 to TRBJ1-6. TRBV21-1 is listed as a pseudogene. This CDR3 is 15 amino acids long.

The gene calls are TRBV6-1 and TRBJ2-7; TRBD1 agrees at 7 bases. V was clipped by 8 bases and J by 5 bases; unmatched bases: 9. The CDR3 runs 13 residues. In germline, CDR1 is MNHNS, CDR2 SASEGT. Here the CDR3 reads CASRMGQTNEQYF. As DNA, the CDR3 is TGTGCCAGCCGGATGGGACAGACCAACGAGCAGTACTTC.

The chain recombines TRBV18 with TRBJ2-3; D is ambiguous. Trimming took off 3 bases at V and 8 bases at J, with 6 bases between the two ends. The CDR3 sequence is 11 residues long. The germline gives CDR1 KGHSH, CDR2 LQKENI. This CDR3 reads CASSPLGTQYF. DNA of the CDR3: TGTGCCAGCTCACCTTTGGGTACGCAGTATTTT.

The V and J genes are TRBV27 and TRBJ2-1; TRBD2 agrees at 8 bases. Germline CDR1 reads MNHEY; CDR2 reads SMNVEV (reference sequence). The CDR3 is made up of 15 amino acids. Germline trimming cut 6 bases from V and 9 bases from J; bases unmatched to any gene: 13. This CDR3 reads CASRLRLAPISEQFF. CDR3 nucleotide sequence: TGTGCCAGCAGACTTAGACTAGCGCCTATCAGTGAGCAGTTCTTC.

This chain joins TRBV19 and TRBJ2-5; 8 nucleotides align to TRBD2. The CDR3 has 13 residues. The germline CDR1 and CDR2 sequences are LNHDA and SQIVND (reference sequence). V shed 6 bases and J 4 bases; nucleotides not matched to a gene: 4. CDR3 sequence (DNA): TGTGCCAGTAGCCGGGGGGGCCCAGAGACCCAGTACTTC. Amino acids: CASSRGGPETQYF.

The CDR3 loop is CASSDRGYNEQFF. The CDR3 DNA is TGTGCCAGCAGTGACAGGGGGTACAATGAGCAGTTCTTC. This chain joins TRBV27 and TRBJ2-1; 9 positions agree with TRBD1. This CDR3 is 13 amino acids long. The germline V gene has CDR1 MNHEY and CDR2 SMNVEV (reference sequence). The junction had 0 bases not matched to a gene; V was cut back by 5 bases and J by 4 bases.

This chain uses TRBV7-9 with TRBJ2-1; the match to TRBD2 covers 7 bases. Trimming cost V 0 bases and J 5 bases; bases outside gene matches: 1. The CDR3 covers 14 residues. Germline V gene data show CDR1 as SEHNR and CDR2 as FQNEAQ (reference sequence). CDR3: CASSLALADNEQFF. CDR3 coding DNA: TGTGCCAGCAGCTTAGCGCTAGCGGACAATGAGCAGTTCTTC.

As to this clone: The same CDR3 can be traced to other DNA sequences in this sample. The V and J genes are TRBV18 and TRBJ1-5; D is unclear. V was pared by 3 bases and J by 0 bases, with 3 bases between. This CDR3 region has 13 residues. Germline V gives CDR1 KGHSH, CDR2 LQKENI. CDR3 nucleotides: TGTGCCAGCTCACCCGATAGCAATCAGCCCCAGCATTTT. Encoded protein: CASSPDSNQPQHF.

The chain uses TRBV2 and TRBJ2-3; D may be TRBD2 (6 bases). The CDR3 sequence is 14 residues long. Germline V gene sequence: CDR1 SNHLY, CDR2 FYNNEI. V lost 1 base and J lost 4, with 9 bases in between. Written as DNA, the CDR3 is TGTGCCAGCAGTGAAGGTCTAGCGTCAGATACGCAGTATTTT. Translated: CASSEGLASDTQYF.

This clone has more than one count but fewer than ten. The rearrangement links TRBV28 to TRBJ1-2, with D possibly matching TRBD1 (6 bases). This CDR3 is 16 amino acids long. Per germline, CDR1 MDHEN and CDR2 SYDVKM. The V and J ends lost 1 base and 0 bases respectively, with 12 bases between them. CDR3 DNA: TGTGCCAGCAGTTTATACCGGGACACCTCTAACTATGGCTACACCTTC. The encoded protein is CASSLYRDTSNYGYTF.

This clone was observed once. The V gene is TRBV25-1, the J gene TRBJ2-3; weak D call: TRBD2 (5 bases). With 11 bases removed from V and 2 bases from J, the gap between germline ends came to 8 bases. The length of the CDR3 is 11 residues. Germline V gene sequence: CDR1 MGHDK, CDR2 SYGVNS. The CDR3 nucleotides are TGTGCCTCCCGGGACACAGATACGCAGTATTTT. It specifies CASRDTDTQYF. The full variable domain, in which reference TRBV25-1 and TRBJ2-3 provide the parts outside the CDR3, is EADIYQTPRYLVIGTGKKITLECSQTMGHDKMYWYQQDPGMELHLIHYSYGVNSTEKGDLSSESTVSRIRTEHFPLTLESARPSHTSQYLCASRDTDTQYFGPGTRLTVL.

The chain employs TRBV5-4 and TRBJ2-1; TRBD1 might be the D (7 bases). CDR1 is SGHNT and CDR2 is YYREEE in the germline V gene (reference sequence). V shed 4 bases and J shed 0 bases, with 14 bases lying between them. This CDR3 has 16 residues. The CDR3 sequence: CASSAGQWSSYNEQFF. The CDR3 nucleotides read TGTGCCAGCAGCGCGGGACAGTGGAGCTCCTACAATGAGCAGTTCTTC. Full variable domain (remainder filled in from reference TRBV5-4 and TRBJ2-1): ETGVTQSPTHLIKTRGQQVTLRCSSQSGHNTVSWYQQALGQGPQFIFQYYREEENGRGNFPPRFSGLQFPNYSSELNVNALELDDSALYLCASSAGQWSSYNEQFFGPGTRLTVL.

This clone was picked up a small number of times. This chain links TRBV7-9 with TRBJ1-6; D not certain. V dropped 5 bases and J dropped 8 bases, with 16 bases sitting between them. Germline values: CDR1 SEHNR, CDR2 FQNEAQ (reference sequence). This CDR3 region has 15 residues. The CDR3: CASSTRGSEDSPLHF. In nucleotides, the CDR3 is TGTGCCAGCAGCACACGGGGTTCGGAGGATTCACCCCTCCACTTT. Full variable domain (outside the CDR3, taken from reference TRBV7-9 and TRBJ1-6): DTGVSQNPRHKITKRGQNVTFRCDPISEHNRLYWYRQTLGQGPEFLTYFQNEAQLEKSRLLSDRFSAERPKGSFSTLEIQRTEQGDSAMYLCASSTRGSEDSPLHFGNGTRLTVT.

The chain has TRBV2 and TRBJ1-1; maybe TRBD1 (5 bases). The germline gives CDR1 SNHLY, CDR2 FYNNEI. This CDR3 contains 15 residues. V dropped 10 bases and J dropped 7 bases, with 25 bases sitting between them. The CDR3 DNA sequence: TGTGCCAACCTCAGGGAGTCCGCGGTTATCGGTGAAGCTTTCTTT. Translated, it gives CANLRESAVIGEAFF.

The V gene is TRBV18, the J gene TRBJ2-2, with D uncertain. Germline-derived CDR1 and CDR2 are KGHSH and LQKENI. V lost 3 bases to trimming and J lost 7 bases, with 3 bases between them. The CDR3 has 11 residues. The CDR3 region has the DNA TGTGCCAGCTCACCCCGCGGGGAGCTGTTTTTT. This gives the protein CASSPRGELFF.

The chain joins TRBV6-6 to TRBJ1-5; D call uncertain. Trimming removed 8 bases at V and 4 bases at J, with 12 bases between. Germline assignment: CDR1 MNHNY and CDR2 SVGAGI (reference sequence). This CDR3 is 13 amino acids long. The CDR3 loop is CASSGRVNQPQHF. CDR3 bases: TGTGCCAGCTCCGGCCGGGTAAATCAGCCCCAGCATTTT.

J is TRBJ1-1 and V is TRBV9, with D perhaps matching TRBD1 (5 bases). CDR1 and CDR2 (germline): SGDLS, YYNGEE. V lost 0 bases to trimming and J lost 11 bases, with 14 bases between them. The CDR3 is 13 residues long. Written as DNA, the CDR3 is TGTGCCAGCAGCGTAGACTCAGGGTCCCGGGCTTTCTTT. It codes for CASSVDSGSRAFF.

This clone was seen once. J is TRBJ1-1 and V is TRBV5-1; D is undetermined. The V end lost 0 bases, the J end lost 3 bases, and 18 bases lay between the germline ends. Germline V gives CDR1 SGHRS, CDR2 YFSETQ. The CDR3 consists of 17 residues. The CDR3 DNA follows: TGCGCCAGCAGCTTGGTTCCGGCCAGCCAGGCTCACACTGAAGCTTTCTTT. This gives the protein CASSLVPASQAHTEAFF.

CDR3 sequence reads: CASSMGSVGEKLFF. The CDR3 DNA reads as TGTGCCAGTAGTATGGGGTCCGTCGGTGAAAAACTGTTTTTT. The V gene is TRBV19, the J gene TRBJ1-4; D gene uncertain. This CDR3 is built from 14 residues. CDR1 and CDR2 (germline): LNHDA, SQIVND (reference sequence). V was cut by 3 bases and J by 7 bases, with 12 bases left in between.

The chain combines TRBV28 with TRBJ2-2, with 7 bases identical to TRBD2. V gave up 7 bases and J gave up 1 base; unmatched junction bases: 12. CDR3 size: 17 residues. The germline gives CDR1 MDHEN, CDR2 SYDVKM. The CDR3 region has the DNA TGTGCCAGCACTCCGTACCGGGCTAGCGGGAACACCGGGGAGCTGTTTTTT. Translating gives CASTPYRASGNTGELFF.

There are a few counts of this clone. The chain has TRBV2 and TRBJ1-5; tentatively, D is TRBD1 (5 bases). Per the germline V gene, CDR1 is SNHLY and CDR2 is FYNNEI. This CDR3 has 16 amino acids. Trimming took 2 bases from V and 0 from J, leaving 11 bases between them. CDR3 DNA: TGTGCCAGCAGTGAAAAGGGGCATTATAGCAATCAGCCCCAGCATTTT. Translating it yields CASSEKGHYSNQPQHF.

This chain links TRBV28 with TRBJ1-4; maybe TRBD1 (5 bases). With 3 bases removed from V and 7 bases from J, the gap between germline ends came to 15 bases. The germline V gene has CDR1 MDHEN and CDR2 SYDVKM. The CDR3 is 15 amino acids. CDR3 sequence: CASSLVPGSAEKLFF. The DNA for the CDR3 is TGTGCCAGCAGTTTGGTTCCAGGGTCGGCTGAAAAACTGTTTTTT. The full variable domain, its missing parts supplied by reference TRBV28 and TRBJ1-4, is DVKVTQSSRYLVKRTGEKVFLECVQDMDHENMFWYRQDPGLGLRLIYFSYDVKMKEKGDIPEGYSVSREKKERFSLILESASTNQTSMYLCASSLVPGSAEKLFFGSGTQLSVL.

The rearrangement links TRBV5-1 to TRBJ1-2; D is unresolved. Per the germline V gene, CDR1 is SGHRS and CDR2 is YFSETQ. The CDR3 extends over 14 amino acids. Trimming stripped 4 bases from V and 5 bases from J, with 15 bases between. CDR3 sequence: CASSPRTELYGYTF. The CDR3 nucleotides are TGCGCCAGCAGCCCCCGGACCGAGCTATATGGCTACACCTTC.

This clone has a handful of counts. The chain recombines TRBV30 with TRBJ1-5; D call uncertain. V was trimmed by 1 base and J by 5 bases, leaving 9 bases between them. Germline V gene data show CDR1 as GTSNPN and CDR2 as SVGIG (reference sequence). The CDR3 contains 13 residues. CDR3 protein: CAWSADNYQPQHF. CDR3 DNA: TGTGCCTGGAGTGCCGACAACTATCAGCCCCAGCATTTT.

The V gene is TRBV28, the J gene TRBJ2-3; 10 positions agree with TRBD2. The CDR3 totals 16 residues. The V gene's germline CDR1 is MDHEN and CDR2 SYDVKM. Unmatched junction bases numbered 6, after V lost 5 bases and J lost 1 base. This CDR3 is CASSTPGTSGTDTQYF. The CDR3 bases are TGTGCCAGCAGTACCCCCGGGACTAGCGGCACAGATACGCAGTATTTT.

The chain carries TRBV5-4 and TRBJ2-3; the D gene is possibly TRBD2 (7 bases). The germline V gene encodes CDR1 SGHNT and CDR2 YYREEE (reference sequence). There are 15 residues in the CDR3. The V gene lost 0 bases and the J gene lost 5 bases, with 13 bases spanning the gap. The CDR3 nucleotides read TGTGCCAGCAGCTTGGTTGCGGGGGCAGGAGATACGCAGTATTTT. Amino acid sequence: CASSLVAGAGDTQYF. Full variable domain (outside the CDR3, taken from reference TRBV5-4 and TRBJ2-3): ETGVTQSPTHLIKTRGQQVTLRCSSQSGHNTVSWYQQALGQGPQFIFQYYREEENGRGNFPPRFSGLQFPNYSSELNVNALELDDSALYLCASSLVAGAGDTQYFGPGTRLTVL.

The rearrangement joins TRBV7-9 to TRBJ2-1; tentative D call: TRBD2 (6 bases). Trimming took off 4 bases at V and 2 bases at J, with 15 bases between the two ends. The germline CDR1 and CDR2 sequences are SEHNR and FQNEAQ (reference sequence). The CDR3 is 16 residues long. Here the CDR3 reads CASSSAGTAPYNEQFF. The CDR3 region has the DNA TGTGCCAGCAGCTCCGCCGGGACTGCACCCTACAATGAGCAGTTCTTC.